This entry lists 2 T cell receptor beta chains sequenced from one sample in a study of shared clonotypes between healthy human individuals (dated by TCRdb to the early 2020s). Library generation was performed with the immunoSEQ multiplex PCR assay. TCRdb carries this immuneACCESS record with in-frame sequences only. Its versions omit some clonotypes, under half of them owing to an unresolved V gene in the studies checked, with the rest unexplained. The sample contains under 150,000 clones, about 70% of them found a single time. The biggest ten clones account for around 25% of the sample. Source material: memory CD8+ T cells sorted from blood. Per the publication, the cell subset or site label means: CD45RO+ cells pooled with CCR7-negative TemRA cells. The origin of the receptors is a woman aged 25 to 39 in good health.

This chain links TRBV2 with TRBJ1-5; 9 bases are a match to TRBD1. CDR3 length: 15 residues. Germline lookup yields CDR1 SNHLY and CDR2 FYNNEI. The J segment lost 5 bases and the V segment lost 5 bases, leaving 7 bases of the junction unmatched. The CDR3 DNA reads as TGTGCCAGCAGTTCCGACAGGGGGGGGCATCAGCCCCAGCATTTT. Protein: CASSSDRGGHQPQHF.

This clone was observed a single time. This sequence joins TRBV5-1 and TRBJ1-2, with 9 bases that match TRBD1. With 1 base clipped from V and 14 bases from J, the junction kept 12 bases outside the gene matches. Germline V gene lookup returns CDR1 SGHRS and CDR2 YFSETQ. The CDR3 spans 14 residues. The CDR3 region is CASSLFGQGPDPTF. DNA for the CDR3: TGCGCCAGCAGCTTGTTTGGACAGGGGCCCGATCCAACCTTC.